This T cell receptor (beta chain) was documented in a study of blood T cells in healthy people across ages. CDR3 length equals 15 residues. Germline CDR1 reads LGHNA; CDR2 reads YNFKEQ. A J-beta primer mix and a sample-barcoded 5' primer were used in a second PCR of about 7 to 12 cycles. TCRdb itself ran the 5' RACE reads through MiXCR, one entry per CDR3 protein. Of roughly 1 million distinct CDR3 sequences listed, approximately 25% were seen once; the top ten hold less than 0.75%. The sample also formed part of further work on T cells of mothers and their children.

Sequencing was performed on blood. The chain uses TRBV4-2 and TRBJ2-5; D is possibly TRBD1 (5 bases). With the DNA end fitting TRBJ2-7 better, the J assignment may be wrong. This TCR derives from a girl aged 2 to 10 in good health. For the CDR3, the DNA is TGTGCCAGCAGCCAAGGGACAAGCCAACCCTACGAGCAGTACTTC. Amino acids: CASSQGTSQPYEQYF.